These T cell receptor beta chains were read from a single sample in a study of blood T cell repertoires in COVID-19. Sequencing was performed with immunoSEQ multiplex PCR; in TCRdb, only in-frame clones are kept and a portion is missing. The sample has 140,000 or so clones, around 81% seen once. The sequenced sample was peripheral blood. The receptors stem from a human donor in a cohort sampled during active COVID-19. Both conserved end residues are part of each CDR3. The D gene is left open where the match is weak. Only some rows state a clone size, as once, few, many or a class for expanded clones.

>TRBJ2-7|-|TRBV5-1|-|12
TGCGCCAGCAGCTTCGGAGACTACGAGCAGTACTTC
CASSFGDYEQYF
>TRBJ1-1|few|TRBV6-2/TRBV6-3|-|13
TGTGCCAGCAGTACCTCAGGGGTCACTGAAGCTTTCTTT
CASSTSGVTEAFF
>TRBJ1-5|-|TRBV7-2|-|13
TGTGCCAGCAGCCCCCTCAGGGTTCAGCCCCAGCATTTT
CASSPLRVQPQHF
>TRBJ2-5|once|TRBV9|TRBD1|16
TGTGCCAGCAGCGAGGGGACAGGGGTGGACCAAGAGACCCAGTACTTC
CASSEGTGVDQETQYF
>TRBJ2-7|-|TRBV25-1|TRBD1|16
TGTGCCAGCAGTGCCACCACAGGGGGCAGATCCTACGAGCAGTACTTC
CASSATTGGRSYEQYF
>TRBJ2-3|-|TRBV5-1|-|15
TGCGCCAGCAAACGGGTAGGCCAGAACACAGATACGCAGTATTTT
CASKRVGQNTDTQYF
>TRBJ2-7|-|TRBV24-1|-|13
TGTGCCACCAGTGAAGGGACAAACTACGAGCAGTACTTC
CATSEGTNYEQYF
>TRBJ1-1|-|TRBV28|TRBD1|16
TGTGCCAGCAGTTTTGCGAGGGGGCGTCCGAACACTGAAGCTTTCTTT
CASSFARGRPNTEAFF
>TRBJ1-2|-|TRBV5-6|-|17
TGTGCCAGCAGCTTGGTGTCGGTACGGAATTCGGGTAAAGGCTACACCTTC
CASSLVSVRNSGKGYTF
>TRBJ2-2|-|TRBV9|-|17
TGTGCCAGCAGCCCCCGTCCGGGACTGATGAACACCGGGGAGCTGTTTTTT
CASSPRPGLMNTGELFF
>TRBJ2-7|-|TRBV28|TRBD1|14
TGTGCCAGCAGGGACAGGGGGCGCGGCTACGAGCAGTACTTC
CASRDRGRGYEQYF
>TRBJ2-1|-|TRBV9|TRBD2|17
TGTGCCAGCAGCGCGGTGTGGGGGACTAGCGGTGACAATGAGCAGTTCTTC
CASSAVWGTSGDNEQFF
>TRBJ2-7|-|TRBV12-3/TRBV12-4|TRBD2|12
TGTGCCAGCAGTTCCAGACTAGCGATGCAGTACTTC
CASSSRLAMQYF
>TRBJ2-5|-|TRBV5-1|TRBD1|14
TGCGCCAGCAGCTCCTCCGGGACAGGGGGGTACCAGTACTTC
CASSSSGTGGYQYF
>TRBJ1-5|-|TRBV7-2|TRBD1|15
TGTGCCAGCAGCTTCTCCGGGACAGGGATTCAGCCCCAGCATTTT
CASSFSGTGIQPQHF
>TRBJ1-2|-|TRBV28|-|17
TGTGCCAGCAGTCCTATCGGGGGGCGCCGGGGAAACTATGGCTACACCTTC
CASSPIGGRRGNYGYTF
>TRBJ2-5|-|TRBV7-2|TRBD1|15
TGTGCCAGCAGCTCGGGGACAGTCTCCAGAGAGACCCAGTACTTC
CASSSGTVSRETQYF
>TRBJ1-6|-|TRBV7-3|-|15
TGTGCCAGCAGCTTAATGGGGGCGCGGAATTCACCCCTCCACTTT
CASSLMGARNSPLHF
>TRBJ1-2|-|TRBV28|-|14
TGTGCCAGCAGTTTATGGGAGGATGTCGGTGGCTACACCTTC
CASSLWEDVGGYTF
>TRBJ1-2|-|TRBV4-1|-|15
TGCGCCAGCAGCCTTACGGTACCGACTAACTATGGCTACACCTTC
CASSLTVPTNYGYTF
>TRBJ2-7|-|TRBV5-1|-|14
TGCGCCAGCAGCTTGGACAGGGCGTCCCACGAGCAGTACTTC
CASSLDRASHEQYF
>TRBJ1-3|-|TRBV5-4|-|19
TGTGCCAGCCAGGAGCGGCCAACTCGGTATTGGAGCTCTGGAAACACCATATATTTT
CASQERPTRYWSSGNTIYF
>TRBJ2-7|-|TRBV5-1|TRBD2|16
TGCGCCAGCAGCTTGGACGGGGCTAGCGGCTCCTACGAGCAGTACTTC
CASSLDGASGSYEQYF
>TRBJ2-7|-|TRBV5-6|TRBD1|17
TGTGCCAGCAGCCGTACTACGAGAGGACAGGGGTCCTACGAGCAGTACTTC
CASSRTTRGQGSYEQYF
>TRBJ1-1|-|TRBV19|TRBD1|15
TGTGCCAGTACTAGCCCCGGGACAGTGAACACTGAAGCTTTCTTT
CASTSPGTVNTEAFF
>TRBJ1-2|-|TRBV16|-|13
TGTGCCAGCAGCGAGCCAGGGAACTATGGCTACACCTTC
CASSEPGNYGYTF
>TRBJ2-2|-|TRBV3-1/TRBV3-2|TRBD1|14
TGTGCCAGCAGCCAATTTACAGGGGCCGGGGAGCTGTTTTTT
CASSQFTGAGELFF
>TRBJ2-1|-|TRBV10-3|TRBD1|17
TGTGCCATCAGTGAGTCGGGGACAGGGGGCCGGTACAATGAGCAGTTCTTC
CAISESGTGGRYNEQFF
>TRBJ1-2|-|TRBV19|-|16
TGTGCCAGTAGTATAGACGAGGCAGGGGCCAACTATGGCTACACCTTC
CASSIDEAGANYGYTF
>TRBJ2-1|-|TRBV4-2|-|16
TGTGCCAGCAGCCAAGTCTCGATACCCGAGAACAATGAGCAGTTCTTC
CASSQVSIPENNEQFF
>TRBJ2-1|-|TRBV5-4|TRBD2|17
TGTGCCAGCAGCTTGGAGGTCTGGGCGGGAGTTAAGAATGAGCAGTTCTTC
CASSLEVWAGVKNEQFF
>TRBJ1-2|-|TRBV7-8|TRBD1|15
TGTGCCAGCAGCTTACCAGGACAGGAATACTATGGCTACACCTTC
CASSLPGQEYYGYTF
>TRBJ1-1|-|TRBV3-1/TRBV3-2|TRBD1|14
TGTGCCAGCAGCCAAGAGACAGGGAGGACTGAAGCTTTCTTT
CASSQETGRTEAFF
>TRBJ2-7|-|TRBV6-1|-|14
TGTGCCAGCAGTGAGGACAGACTTCGCTACGAGCAGTACTTC
CASSEDRLRYEQYF
>TRBJ2-5|-|TRBV6-5|TRBD2|14
TGTGCCAGCATGGCTAGCGGGATCCAAGAGACCCAGTACTTC
CASMASGIQETQYF
>TRBJ2-1|-|TRBV4-3|TRBD2|17
TGCGCCAGCAGCCAAGCCATTTTCACTAGCGGGAGATATGAGCAGTTCTTC
CASSQAIFTSGRYEQFF
>TRBJ1-1|-|TRBV28|TRBD1|13
TGTGCCAGCAGTTTGCAGGGGGTCTCTGAAGCTTTCTTT
CASSLQGVSEAFF
>TRBJ2-7|-|TRBV18|TRBD2|15
TGTGCCAGCTCACCCCAACTAGCGGGAGTTTACGAGCAGTACTTC
CASSPQLAGVYEQYF
>TRBJ2-3|-|TRBV7-9|TRBD2|16
TGTGCCAGCAGCTTAGTCCTAGCGGGGAGCACAGATACGCAGTATTTT
CASSLVLAGSTDTQYF
>TRBJ1-5|-|TRBV4-3|-|13
TGCGCCAGCAGCCAAGCAGGGGTTCAGCCCCAGCATTTT
CASSQAGVQPQHF
>TRBJ1-5|-|TRBV27|-|14
TGTGCCAGCAGTCCCAGACAGAATAATCAGCCCCAGCATTTT
CASSPRQNNQPQHF
>TRBJ2-7|-|TRBV19|-|13
TGTGCCAGTAGTATATCCTCAGGGGCCGAGCAGTACTTC
CASSISSGAEQYF
>TRBJ2-7|few|TRBV7-8|TRBD1|17
TGTGCCAGCAGCTTAGCGCCAGACAGGGTGGTTACCTACGAGCAGTACTTC
CASSLAPDRVVTYEQYF
>TRBJ2-1|-|TRBV5-8|TRBD2|17
TGTGCCAGCAGCAAATGGGGGCGGACTAGCGGGAACAATGAGCAGTTCTTC
CASSKWGRTSGNNEQFF
>TRBJ2-6|-|TRBV16|-|16
TGTGCCAGCAGCCTCCAACAGGGCTCTGGGGCCAACGTCCTGACTTTC
CASSLQQGSGANVLTF
>TRBJ2-3|-|TRBV24-1|-|17
TGTGCCACCAGTGATCGAACCTTATCACCGGTAACAGATACGCAGTATTTT
CATSDRTLSPVTDTQYF
>TRBJ1-3|-|TRBV7-3|-|16
TGTGCCAGCAGCTTAGGGCACCCATTCTCTGGAAACACCATATATTTT
CASSLGHPFSGNTIYF
>TRBJ2-7|-|TRBV7-2|TRBD2|15
TGTGCCAGCAGCCCCGGACTAGCGGGAGGATACGAGCAGTACTTC
CASSPGLAGGYEQYF
>TRBJ2-5|-|TRBV7-2|-|16
TGTGCCAGCAGCTTTCGGGGACCGGGGAGGCAAGAGACCCAGTACTTC
CASSFRGPGRQETQYF
>TRBJ2-7|-|TRBV4-1|-|17
TGCGCCAGCAGCCTTGGGGGCAACCGAGTTGGGGCCTACGAGCAGTACTTC
CASSLGGNRVGAYEQYF
>TRBJ2-5|-|TRBV29-1|TRBD2|15
TGCAGCGTCCCTCCGAGGGCGGGGGACCAAGAGACCCAGTACTTC
CSVPPRAGDQETQYF
>TRBJ2-7|-|TRBV7-3|TRBD2|14
TGTGCCAGCAGCCCGGAGGCGGGAGGGGTGGGGCAGTACTTC
CASSPEAGGVGQYF
>TRBJ1-6|-|TRBV7-9|-|15
TGTGCCAGCAGCTCTCAGGGCCCCACTAATTCACCCCTCCACTTT
CASSSQGPTNSPLHF
>TRBJ1-2|many|TRBV25-1|-|13
TGTGCCAGCAGTGAAGGGGCCCGCTATGGCTACACCTTC
CASSEGARYGYTF
>TRBJ2-1|-|TRBV9|TRBD2|14
TGTGCCAGCAGCGTAGGCCTCGGGAGGGATGAGCAGTTCTTC
CASSVGLGRDEQFF
>TRBJ1-6|-|TRBV19|-|14
TGTGCCAGTAGTCAGACATGGCAAGATTCACCCCTCCACTTT
CASSQTWQDSPLHF
>TRBJ1-2|-|TRBV19|TRBD1|18
TGTGCCAGTAGCCGGAACAGGGGGGCCGCTAACACGGACTATGGCTACACCTTC
CASSRNRGAANTDYGYTF
>TRBJ1-2|-|TRBV5-4|TRBD1|15
TGTGCCAGCAGCCTTACGCGACAGGGCGAAGTTGGCTACACCTTC
CASSLTRQGEVGYTF
>TRBJ2-7|-|TRBV29-1|-|11
TGCAGCGTTGAAGGCGTCGACGAGCAGTACTTC
CSVEGVDEQYF
>TRBJ2-7|-|TRBV7-2|TRBD2|17
TGTGCCAGCAGCTTAGGGTCGGGAGGGCTCTACTCCTACGAGCAGTACTTC
CASSLGSGGLYSYEQYF